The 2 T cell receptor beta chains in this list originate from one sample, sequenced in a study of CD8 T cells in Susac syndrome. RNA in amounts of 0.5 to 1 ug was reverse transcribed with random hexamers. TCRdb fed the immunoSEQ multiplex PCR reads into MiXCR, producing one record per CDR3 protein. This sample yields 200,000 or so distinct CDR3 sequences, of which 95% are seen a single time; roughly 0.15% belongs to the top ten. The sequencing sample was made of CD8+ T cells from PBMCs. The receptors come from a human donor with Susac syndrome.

The CDR3 loop is CASSLAGTSLYGYTF. In DNA, the CDR3 is TGCGCCAGCAGCTTGGCGGGCACGTCCCTCTATGGCTACACCTTC. The chain links TRBV5-1 to TRBJ1-2; D is ambiguous. The V end lost 0 bases, the J end lost 4 bases, and 13 bases lay between the germline ends. There are 15 residues in the CDR3. The germline V gene has CDR1 SGHRS and CDR2 YFSETQ.

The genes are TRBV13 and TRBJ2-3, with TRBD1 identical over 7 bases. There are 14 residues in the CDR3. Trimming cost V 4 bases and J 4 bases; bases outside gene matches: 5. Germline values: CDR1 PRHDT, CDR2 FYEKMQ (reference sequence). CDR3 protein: CASSSTGQADTQYF. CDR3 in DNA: TGTGCCAGCAGCTCGACAGGGCAGGCAGATACGCAGTATTTT.